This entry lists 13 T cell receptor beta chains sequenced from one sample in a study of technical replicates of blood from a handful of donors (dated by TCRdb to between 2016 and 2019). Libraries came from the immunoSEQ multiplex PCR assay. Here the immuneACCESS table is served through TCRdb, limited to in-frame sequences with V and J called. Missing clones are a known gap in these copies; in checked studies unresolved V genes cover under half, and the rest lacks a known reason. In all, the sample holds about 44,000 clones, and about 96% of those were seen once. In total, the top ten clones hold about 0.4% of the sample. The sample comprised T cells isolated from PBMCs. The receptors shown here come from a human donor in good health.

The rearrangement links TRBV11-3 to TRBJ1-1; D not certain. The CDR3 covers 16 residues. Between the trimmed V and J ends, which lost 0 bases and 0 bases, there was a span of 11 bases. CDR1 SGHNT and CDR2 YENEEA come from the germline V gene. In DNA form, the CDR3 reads TGTGCCAGCAGCTTAGACCACTTACTAATGAACACTGAAGCTTTCTTT. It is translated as CASSLDHLLMNTEAFF.

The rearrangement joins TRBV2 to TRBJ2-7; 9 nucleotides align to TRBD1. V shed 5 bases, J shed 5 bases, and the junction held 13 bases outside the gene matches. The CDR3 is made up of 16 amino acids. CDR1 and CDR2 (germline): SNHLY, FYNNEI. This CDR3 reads CASSNKRGGTGHEQYF. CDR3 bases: TGTGCCAGCAGTAACAAGAGAGGGGGGACAGGGCACGAGCAGTACTTC.

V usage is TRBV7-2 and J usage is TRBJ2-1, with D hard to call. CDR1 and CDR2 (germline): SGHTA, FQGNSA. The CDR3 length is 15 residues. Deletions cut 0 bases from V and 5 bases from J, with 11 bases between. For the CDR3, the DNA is TGTGCCAGCAGCTTAGCGCTAGGTCCCCACAATGAGCAGTTCTTC. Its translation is CASSLALGPHNEQFF.

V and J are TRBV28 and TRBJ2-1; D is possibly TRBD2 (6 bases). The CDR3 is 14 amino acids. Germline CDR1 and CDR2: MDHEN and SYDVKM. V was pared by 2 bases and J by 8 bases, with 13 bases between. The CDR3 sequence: CASSLTGVGDEQFF. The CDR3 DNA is TGTGCCAGCAGTTTAACGGGAGTGGGTGATGAGCAGTTCTTC.

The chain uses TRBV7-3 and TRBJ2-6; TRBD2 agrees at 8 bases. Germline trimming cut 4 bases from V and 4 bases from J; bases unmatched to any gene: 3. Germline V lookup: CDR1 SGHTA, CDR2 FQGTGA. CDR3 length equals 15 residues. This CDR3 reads CASSSGRAGANVLTF. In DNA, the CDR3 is TGTGCCAGCAGCTCCGGGAGGGCAGGGGCCAACGTCCTGACTTTC.

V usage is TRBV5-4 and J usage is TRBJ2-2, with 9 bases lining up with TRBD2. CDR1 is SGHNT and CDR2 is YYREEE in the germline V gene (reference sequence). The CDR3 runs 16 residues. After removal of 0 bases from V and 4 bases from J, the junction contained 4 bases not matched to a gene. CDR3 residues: CASSLVSSGITGELFF. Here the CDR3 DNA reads TGTGCCAGCAGCTTGGTGTCTAGCGGGATCACCGGGGAGCTGTTTTTT.

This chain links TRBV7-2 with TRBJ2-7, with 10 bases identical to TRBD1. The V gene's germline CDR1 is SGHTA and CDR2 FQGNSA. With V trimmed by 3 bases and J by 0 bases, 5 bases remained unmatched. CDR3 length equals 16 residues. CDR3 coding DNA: TGTGCCAGCAGCTTCATCCGGGACAGGGGCTCCTACGAGCAGTACTTC. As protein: CASSFIRDRGSYEQYF.

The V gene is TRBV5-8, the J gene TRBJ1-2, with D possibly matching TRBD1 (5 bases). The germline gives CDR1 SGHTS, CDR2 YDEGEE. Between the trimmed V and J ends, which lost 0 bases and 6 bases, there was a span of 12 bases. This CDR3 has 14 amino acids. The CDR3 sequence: CASSLAAGINGYTF. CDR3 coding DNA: TGTGCCAGCAGCTTGGCCGCAGGGATCAATGGCTACACCTTC.

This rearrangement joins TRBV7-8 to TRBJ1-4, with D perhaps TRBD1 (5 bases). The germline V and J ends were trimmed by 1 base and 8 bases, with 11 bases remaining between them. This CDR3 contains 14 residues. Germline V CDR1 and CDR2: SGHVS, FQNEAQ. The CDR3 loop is CASSLELAGEKLFF. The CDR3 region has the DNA TGTGCCAGCAGCTTAGAGTTGGCAGGGGAAAAACTGTTTTTT.

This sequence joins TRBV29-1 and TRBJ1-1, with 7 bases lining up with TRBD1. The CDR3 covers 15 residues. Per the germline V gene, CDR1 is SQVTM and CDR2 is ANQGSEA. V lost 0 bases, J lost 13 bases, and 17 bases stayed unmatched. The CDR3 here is CSVEDRGQPTRSFFF. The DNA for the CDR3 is TGCAGCGTTGAAGATCGGGGACAGCCTACCAGGAGTTTTTTCTTT.

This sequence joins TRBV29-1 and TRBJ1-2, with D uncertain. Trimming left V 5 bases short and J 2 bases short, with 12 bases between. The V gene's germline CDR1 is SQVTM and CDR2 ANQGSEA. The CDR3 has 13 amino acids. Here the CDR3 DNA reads TGCAGCGTTCTGACGGGTGAGAACTATGGCTACACCTTC. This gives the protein CSVLTGENYGYTF.

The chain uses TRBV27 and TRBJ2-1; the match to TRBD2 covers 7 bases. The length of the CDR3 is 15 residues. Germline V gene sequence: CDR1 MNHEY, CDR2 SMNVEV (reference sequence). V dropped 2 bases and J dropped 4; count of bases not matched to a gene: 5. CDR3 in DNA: TGTGCCAGCAGTTTAAGACTAGCAGGGTACAATGAGCAGTTCTTC. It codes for CASSLRLAGYNEQFF.

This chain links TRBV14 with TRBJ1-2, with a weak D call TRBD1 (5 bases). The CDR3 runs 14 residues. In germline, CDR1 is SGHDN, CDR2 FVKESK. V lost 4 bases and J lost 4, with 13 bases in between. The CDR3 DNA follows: TGTGCCAGCAGCCCCTGGGGCTCGGGCTATGGCTACACCTTC. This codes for CASSPWGSGYGYTF.